Listed below are T cell receptor beta chains from one sample, sequenced in a study of technical replicates of blood from a handful of donors. The method was immunoSEQ multiplex PCR; TCRdb's version includes in-frame clones alone and lacks a portion of them. The sample holds about 73,000 clones; 93% are singletons and the top ten take approximately 0.25%. The sample consisted of T cells isolated from PBMCs. Receptor source: a human donor in good health. CDR3s include the opening cysteine and the closing phenylalanine or tryptophan. The D gene is left open where the match is weak. Clone size is shown for a subset of rows, as once, few, many or a class of expanded clone.

>.|.|TRBV25-1|TRBJ1-1
TGTGCCAGCGGACACAGGAACACTGAAGCTTTCTTT
CASGHRNTEAFF
>.|.|TRBV14|TRBJ1-1
TGTGCCAGCAGCCCCATGGGGGAGGGCACTGAAGCTTTCTTT
CASSPMGEGTEAFF
>.|TRBD1|TRBV29-1|TRBJ2-5
TGCAGCGTTTCAGACAGGGGGCGGGAAACAGAGACCCAGTACTTC
CSVSDRGRETETQYF
>.|TRBD2|TRBV5-4|TRBJ2-5
TGTGCCAGCAGCAACGGGGGGGCGCAAGAGACCCAGTACTTC
CASSNGGAQETQYF
>.|.|TRBV15|TRBJ1-4
TGTGCCACCAGCAGTCGAGACGACAGCATTAATGAAAAACTGTTTTTT
CATSSRDDSINEKLFF
>.|.|TRBV10-2|TRBJ1-1
TGCGCCAGCCGTCGAAGCGGAAACACTGAAGCTTTCTTT
CASRRSGNTEAFF
>.|.|TRBV2|TRBJ1-1
TGTGCCAGCAGTGGGGCTAGGGACATGAACACTGAAGCTTTCTTT
CASSGARDMNTEAFF
>.|TRBD2|TRBV19|TRBJ2-3
TGTGCCAGTAGTATAGTAGCGGGAGTGACAGATACGCAGTATTTT
CASSIVAGVTDTQYF
>.|TRBD2|TRBV28|TRBJ2-3
TGTGCCAGCAGTCCCAGCGGGAGGGCCGCAGATACGCAGTATTTT
CASSPSGRAADTQYF
>few|TRBD1|TRBV2|TRBJ2-7
TGTGCCAGGAACAGGGGGCCGGATTCCTACGAGCAGTACTTC
CARNRGPDSYEQYF
>.|.|TRBV11-2|TRBJ2-3
TGTGCCAGCAGCTTAGACTGGGCGGATACGCAGTATTTT
CASSLDWADTQYF
>.|.|TRBV7-8|TRBJ1-1
TGTGCCAGCAGCCCAGGCTCAGGCGTGGTTGTGAACACTGAAGCTTTCTTT
CASSPGSGVVVNTEAFF
>.|TRBD1|TRBV11-2|TRBJ1-2
TGTGCCAGCAGCTTAGATCAGGCAGGGGGGTTCTATGGCTACACCTTC
CASSLDQAGGFYGYTF
>.|TRBD1|TRBV15|TRBJ2-6
TGTGCCACCAGCAGAGAGGGGACAGTCTCTGGGGCCAACGTCCTGACTTTC
CATSREGTVSGANVLTF